This T cell receptor (beta chain) is from a study of cytomegalovirus exposure and HLA in healthy donors. While the first cohort had around 700 subjects, the donors belonged to the separate validation cohort of about 120 subjects. V dropped 3 bases and J dropped 4; count of bases not matched to a gene: 6. This CDR3 is 15 amino acids long. Germline CDR1 reads KGHSH; CDR2 reads LQKENI. Here immunoSEQ multiplex PCR was the method, and the copy in TCRdb shows in-frame clones only, minus some. The repertoire has 200,000 to 250,000 clones, roughly 80% of them found once; the top ten carry roughly 5.5%. The receptor's source is a woman younger than 30 in good health and CMV-seronegative. V and J are TRBV18 and TRBJ2-1; the match to TRBD2 covers 7 bases. The sample consisted of PBMCs. The CDR3 loop is CASSPSRDYYNEQFF. DNA for the CDR3: TGTGCCAGCTCACCCAGCCGGGACTATTACAATGAGCAGTTCTTC.